This T cell receptor beta chain was sequenced in a study of blood T cell repertoires in COVID-19 (dated by TCRdb to 2020 to 2021). The study in broad terms: Samples covering the acute and convalescent phases of COVID-19 were provided by collaborators in the United States, Italy and Spain. The repertoires were released in a freely available public database meant as a resource for research on the immune response to SARS-CoV-2. The dataset comprised deeply sampled blood TCRbeta repertoires from subjects exposed to, actively infected with, or recovered from COVID-19. Where available, HLA class I and class II types were taken from metadata supplied by the sample provider and were not determined by assay-based typing. Nearly every sample came with metadata listing a de-identified subject ID, COVID-19 status, age in years and sex. The prospective study material was composed of cDNA or gDNA derived from T cells, B-cell-depleted T cells, or PBMCs. Samples were obtained from the ongoing ImmuneRACE study (first 160 participants) and from about 1,300 subjects provided by 6 global collaborators.

A remark on this clone: Its antigen is unknown. No base quality values were provided; no much bigger clone lies one nucleotide off.

TCRbeta CDR3 regions were amplified from genomic DNA using the immunoSEQ Assay, a bias-controlled multiplex PCR. The source study handled its data this way. The number of nucleated cells in each sample was estimated by amplification of reference gene primers within the assay. Sequence reads were collapsed and filtered to measure the absolute abundance of every unique TCRbeta CDR3 rearrangement. For each sample, productive Simpson clonality was calculated as the square root of Simpson's diversity index across productive rearrangements. What TCRdb holds here is the immuneACCESS table cut down to in-frame rearrangements. Part of the clones is not present; checked against another copy, under half of the missing clones reflect an unresolved V gene, and the others are unexplained. That table is the source of V, J and clone size, and D and trimming were worked out from the DNA. In this sample the table shows approximately 280,000 clones, roughly 85% of which occur a single time. Around 5.5% of the sample lies in the top ten.

Each collaborating institution followed its own protocols to collect whole blood in K2EDTA tubes. For TCRbeta analysis, collaborators shipped samples as frozen whole blood, isolated PBMCs, or DNA extracted from either of those sample types. Broad study findings and their caveats: The amount of clinical and demographic metadata varied by source and participant and was provided uncurated.

The germline V gene provides CDR1 SGHAT and CDR2 FQNNGV. Reading from cysteine to phenylalanine, the CDR3 counts 17 amino acids. The CDR3 DNA has 51 bases and is translated from base 1. Unmatched junction bases come to 12, with V trimmed by 5 bases and J by 4 bases. Sequences were obtained from peripheral blood. The chain employs TRBV11-2 and TRBJ2-5, with 11 bases matching TRBD2. The clonotype comes from a man aged 45-65 years with active or convalescent COVID-19. CDR3 protein: CASSPYGSGRAVETQYF. The DNA reads TGTGCCAGCAGCCCCTACGGTAGCGGGAGGGCCGTAGAGACCCAGTACTTC.